The 32 T cell receptor beta chains presented below share a single source sample, sequenced in a study of T cell responses to AZD1222 COVID-19 vaccine. Assay: immunoSEQ multiplex PCR; the TCRdb copy retains only in-frame clones and omits some. The table includes under 100,000 clones, around 85% detected once. The sample was peripheral blood, taken 28 days after the second AZD1222 dose. These receptors were obtained from an adult who received the AZD1222 COVID-19 vaccine.

V is TRBV6-5 and J is TRBJ1-1; D gene unclear. This CDR3 region has 13 residues. The V end was cut by 8 bases, the J end by 8 bases, with 18 bases between. CDR1 MNHEY and CDR2 SVGAGI come from the germline V gene. The CDR3 DNA is TGTGCCAGCTGCCCTGTCGAGTACGGGGAAGCTTTCTTT. Its protein product is CASCPVEYGEAFF.

The J gene is TRBJ2-1, the V gene TRBV23-1, with D unresolved. TRBV23-1 is flagged as an ORF with uncertain function. V shed 5 bases and J shed 6 bases, with 17 bases lying between them. This CDR3 region has 15 residues. CDR3 sequence (DNA): TGCGCCAGCAGTTGGATTTGTGGGCCCGGCAATGAGCAGTTCTTC. Translating gives CASSWICGPGNEQFF.

This rearrangement joins TRBV5-8 to TRBJ1-5; D unresolved. This CDR3 spans 15 amino acids. The V end lost 4 bases, the J end lost 5 bases, and 16 bases lay between the germline ends. Germline V lookup: CDR1 SGHTS, CDR2 YDEGEE. The CDR3 sequence: CASSLQWAKYQPQHF. As DNA, the CDR3 is TGTGCCAGCAGCCTCCAGTGGGCAAAATATCAGCCCCAGCATTTT.

This chain uses TRBV11-3 with TRBJ1-6; D gene unclear. Germline V CDR1 and CDR2: SGHNT, YENEEA. This CDR3 has 15 amino acids. V shed 1 base and J shed 6 bases, with 10 bases lying between them. The CDR3 loop reads CASSLGSGVNSPLHF. The DNA for the CDR3 is TGTGCCAGCAGCTTAGGATCCGGGGTTAATTCACCCCTCCACTTT.

This CDR3 reads CASSYRGRGGNEQFF. As DNA, the CDR3 is TGCGCCAGCAGCTACCGGGGCAGGGGTGGAAATGAGCAGTTCTTC. The V call is TRBV5-1, the J call TRBJ2-1, with D perhaps TRBD1 (6 bases). Germline loops: CDR1 SGHRS, CDR2 YFSETQ. Trimming took off 3 bases at V and 7 bases at J, with 17 bases between the two ends. The CDR3 spans 15 residues.

The rearrangement links TRBV29-1 to TRBJ2-5; the D is unclear. CDR3 length: 12 amino acids. Germline V lookup: CDR1 SQVTM, CDR2 ANQGSEA. Between the trimmed V and J ends, which lost 6 bases and 2 bases, there was a span of 10 bases. In DNA form, the CDR3 reads TGCAGCGTAACTATCGATCAAGAGACCCAGTACTTC. Translation: CSVTIDQETQYF.

The chain recombines TRBV7-6 with TRBJ1-1, with 7 bases aligning to TRBD1. Losses at the gene ends were 4 bases for V and 6 bases for J; bases not matched to a gene: 5. Germline-derived CDR1 and CDR2 are SGHVS and FNYEAQ. The CDR3 spans 13 residues. The CDR3 DNA is TGTGCCAGCAGCTCAGGGACAGCTCCTGAAGCTTTCTTT. It specifies CASSSGTAPEAFF.

The rearrangement links TRBV27 to TRBJ2-3; D not certain. V lost 4 bases, J lost 3 bases, and 8 bases lay in between. There are 13 residues in the CDR3. Germline V gene lookup returns CDR1 MNHEY and CDR2 SMNVEV (reference sequence). The CDR3 DNA is TGTGCCAGCAGTTCCCCTCCGACAGATACGCAGTATTTT. This sequence encodes CASSSPPTDTQYF.

This chain links TRBV7-2 with TRBJ1-4; possible D gene TRBD1, 6 bases. The CDR3 loop spans 16 amino acids. Trimming stripped 1 base from V and 7 bases from J, with 16 bases between. Germline V gene data show CDR1 as SGHTA and CDR2 as FQGNSA. CDR3 region: CASSLEWGGLGEKLFF. The CDR3, as DNA: TGTGCCAGCAGCTTAGAATGGGGGGGGCTAGGTGAAAAACTGTTTTTT.

The chain is built from TRBV5-1 and TRBJ2-7, with a possible D match to TRBD1 (6 bases). Germline values: CDR1 SGHRS, CDR2 YFSETQ. V gave up 2 bases and J gave up 7 bases, with 13 bases separating them. The CDR3 runs to 13 residues. DNA of the CDR3: TGCGCCAGCAGCTTTACAACAGGGTTAGAGCAGTACGTC. Its protein is CASSFTTGLEQYV.

The chain recombines TRBV12-5 with TRBJ2-1, with 11 bases that match TRBD2. Germline V gene data show CDR1 as LGHNT and CDR2 as FRNRAP. V was clipped by 3 bases and J by 2 bases; unmatched bases: 6. This CDR3 is 17 amino acids long. CDR3 DNA sequence: TGTGCTAGTGGTTTCTCGACTAGCGGGGCAACCTACAATGAGCAGTTCTTC. Translating gives CASGFSTSGATYNEQFF.

The chain is built from TRBV7-9 and TRBJ1-1; unclear D gene. The length of the CDR3 is 11 residues. Germline V gene data show CDR1 as SEHNR and CDR2 as FQNEAQ (reference sequence). The ends were cut back, 5 bases at V and 5 bases at J, with 6 bases in the middle. The CDR3 is CASSGPTEAFF. The CDR3 nucleotides read TGTGCCAGCAGCGGGCCTACTGAAGCTTTCTTT.

The CDR3 coding sequence is TGTGCCAGCAGCTTAGCGACAGGGCAAGGTGAAAAACTGTTTTTT. This gives the protein CASSLATGQGEKLFF. The gene calls are TRBV7-6 and TRBJ1-4, with 7 bases identical to TRBD1. Germline CDR1 and CDR2: SGHVS and FNYEAQ. The CDR3 is made up of 15 amino acids. Trimming cost V 0 bases and J 7 bases; bases outside gene matches: 5. Complete variable domain (other parts from reference TRBV7-6 and TRBJ1-4): GAGVSQSPRYKVTKRGQDVALRCDPISGHVSLYWYRQALGQGPEFLTYFNYEAQQDKSGLPNDRFSAERPEGSISTLTIQRTEQRDSAMYRCASSLATGQGEKLFFGSGTQLSVL.

The rearrangement uses TRBV20-1 and TRBJ1-1; TRBD1 aligns across 8 bases. The CDR3 sequence is 14 residues long. CDR1 DFQATT and CDR2 SNEGSKA come from the germline V gene (reference sequence). Losses at the gene ends were 3 bases for V and 5 bases for J; bases not matched to a gene: 8. The CDR3 sequence: CSASRGTGRTEAFF. The CDR3 region has the DNA TGCAGTGCTAGTCGGGGGACAGGTCGAACTGAAGCTTTCTTT.

This clone has only a few counts. The genes are TRBV4-3 and TRBJ1-1; D gene ambiguous. Deletions cut 6 bases from V and 2 bases from J, with 13 bases between. The CDR3 runs to 14 residues. Germline CDR1 and CDR2: LGHNA and YSLEER. Written as DNA, the CDR3 is TGCGCCAGCAGGGGGAACGATGAAAACACTGAAGCTTTCTTT. Amino acids: CASRGNDENTEAFF.

The rearrangement links TRBV5-4 to TRBJ2-7; weak D call: TRBD2 (5 bases). Germline V gene lookup returns CDR1 SGHNT and CDR2 YYREEE (reference sequence). This CDR3 region has 14 residues. V was clipped by 2 bases and J by 6 bases, with 15 bases between them. CDR3 nucleotides: TGTGCCAGCAGCTTAGCGGTAACGCAGTCCGAGCAGTACTTC. Translation gives CASSLAVTQSEQYF.

The V and J genes are TRBV3-1 (or the pseudogene TRBV3-2) and TRBJ1-5; possible D gene TRBD1, 5 bases. The CDR3 spans 14 residues. Looked up from germline, CDR1 is LGHDT and CDR2 is YNNKEL (reference sequence). V lost 4 bases and J lost 1, with 8 bases in between. The CDR3 nucleotides read TGTGCCAGCAGCCGGGGCCTAAGCAATCAGCCCCAGCATTTT. Translation gives CASSRGLSNQPQHF.

The genes are TRBV28 and TRBJ2-4; D not certain. V was trimmed by 5 bases and J by 3 bases, leaving 17 bases between them. This CDR3 is built from 16 residues. In germline, CDR1 is MDHEN, CDR2 SYDVKM. The CDR3 nucleotides are TGTGCCAGCAGTACCGCGGAGCTGAAAGGCAAAAACATTCAGTACTTC. Protein product: CASSTAELKGKNIQYF.

In nucleotides, the CDR3 is TGTGCCAGCAGGGGTATTATTTACACAGATACGCAGTATTTT. Translation gives CASRGIIYTDTQYF. The V call is TRBV2, the J call TRBJ2-3; D gene uncertain. The germline V and J ends were trimmed by 6 bases and 2 bases, with 12 bases remaining between them. This CDR3 spans 14 amino acids. The germline gives CDR1 SNHLY, CDR2 FYNNEI.

V and J are TRBV5-4 and TRBJ2-7, with TRBD2 matching over 8 bases. Germline CDR1 SGHNT, CDR2 YYREEE (reference sequence). The CDR3 runs 16 residues. The junction had 7 bases not matched to a gene; V was cut back by 0 bases and J by 2 bases. The CDR3 region is CASSLAASSGPYEQYF. The CDR3 DNA sequence: TGTGCCAGCAGCTTGGCGGCGTCTAGCGGGCCCTACGAGCAGTACTTC.

This chain connects TRBV12-2 to TRBJ2-7; the DNA was not used to check the table's D call, TRBD1. TRBV12-2 is deemed a pseudogene. This CDR3 contains 16 residues. The CDR3 here is CASRQRGGKIRYEQYF. The CDR3 region has the DNA TGTGCAAGTCGCCAGAGAGGGGGTAAGATACGGTACGAGCAGTACTTC.

The chain links TRBV5-6 to TRBJ1-1, with D possibly being TRBD1 (5 bases). Between the trimmed V and J ends, which lost 4 bases and 1 base, there was a span of 11 bases. The CDR3 length is 14 residues. CDR1 SGHDT and CDR2 YYEEEE come from the germline V gene. The CDR3 loop reads CASSTGQTNTEAFF. CDR3 bases: TGTGCCAGCAGCACGGGGCAGACGAACACTGAAGCTTTCTTT.

The rearrangement links TRBV11-3 to TRBJ2-7; maybe TRBD1 (6 bases). V lost 5 bases and J lost 2, with 16 bases in between. Germline V gene data show CDR1 as SGHNT and CDR2 as YENEEA. CDR3 length: 15 amino acids. The CDR3 here is CASSTHRTETYEQYF. CDR3 coding DNA: TGTGCCAGCAGCACCCACCGGACAGAGACCTACGAGCAGTACTTC.

The rearrangement uses TRBV6-2 or TRBV6-3 and TRBJ2-2, with unresolved D. V gave up 5 bases and J gave up 5 bases, with 18 bases separating them. Germline values: CDR1 MNHEY, CDR2 SVGEGT. This CDR3 contains 16 residues. The CDR3 bases are TGTGCCAGCAGTGTGGAACGGGTCCTCAGTACCGGGGAGCTGTTTTTT. Its protein is CASSVERVLSTGELFF.

CDR3 in DNA: TGTGCCAGCAGCGGACTAGCGGGGGGGACCGGGGAGCTGTTTTTT. This sequence encodes CASSGLAGGTGELFF. The chain uses TRBV9 and TRBJ2-2; 14 positions agree with TRBD2. Unmatched junction bases numbered 0, after V lost 3 bases and J lost 5 bases. From germline, CDR1 is SGDLS and CDR2 YYNGEE. CDR3 length: 15 amino acids.

This chain connects TRBV18 to TRBJ1-3, with D uncertain. CDR3 size: 16 residues. In germline, CDR1 is KGHSH, CDR2 LQKENI. V was shortened by 5 bases and J by 0 bases, with 14 bases between the two germline ends. The DNA of the CDR3 is TGTGCCAGCTCAGGGTCCGCCGGCCACTCTGGAAACACCATATATTTT. Translated, it gives CASSGSAGHSGNTIYF.

The genes are TRBV27 and TRBJ1-5; D gene unclear. The ends were cut back, 6 bases at V and 4 bases at J, with 13 bases in the middle. Germline lookup yields CDR1 MNHEY and CDR2 SMNVEV (reference sequence). The CDR3 covers 14 residues. This CDR3 is CASRDPLANQPQHF. CDR3 sequence (DNA): TGTGCCAGCAGGGACCCACTAGCAAATCAGCCCCAGCATTTT.

Here the CDR3 DNA reads TGTGCCAGCAAAATTGGGGACTATAATGAAAAACTGTTTTTT. Translated, it gives CASKIGDYNEKLFF. This chain connects TRBV2 to TRBJ1-4, with D tentatively TRBD1 (5 bases). Germline V gene sequence: CDR1 SNHLY, CDR2 FYNNEI. The CDR3 is made up of 14 amino acids. The ends were cut back, 7 bases at V and 4 bases at J, with 13 bases in the middle.

The gene calls are TRBV7-2 and TRBJ2-5, with 7 bases lining up with TRBD1. The CDR3 covers 15 residues. V was clipped by 6 bases and J by 7 bases; unmatched bases: 14. CDR1 SGHTA and CDR2 FQGNSA come from the germline V gene. CDR3 in amino acids: CASSSQGQLSWTQYF. DNA for the CDR3: TGTGCCAGCAGTTCCCAGGGACAGCTTTCGTGGACCCAGTACTTC.

The chain combines TRBV7-2 with TRBJ2-3; TRBD2 agrees at 9 bases. J lost 4 bases, V lost 3 bases, and 5 bases had no gene match. The germline V gene has CDR1 SGHTA and CDR2 FQGNSA. This CDR3 contains 15 residues. The CDR3 here is CASSLRAGGSDTQYF. The CDR3 DNA reads as TGTGCCAGCAGCTTGCGGGCGGGAGGGTCAGATACGCAGTATTTT. The full variable domain, rest sourced from reference TRBV7-2 and TRBJ2-3, is GAGVSQSPSNKVTEKGKDVELRCDPISGHTALYWYRQSLGQGLEFLIYFQGNSAPDKSGLPSDRFSAERTGGSVSTLTIQRTQQEDSAVYLCASSLRAGGSDTQYFGPGTRLTVL.

Written as DNA, the CDR3 is TGTGCCAGCAGCGGCCTACGGGAGGATGGCTACACCTTC. It encodes CASSGLREDGYTF. The J gene is TRBJ1-2, the V gene TRBV11-3; D unresolved. In germline, CDR1 is SGHNT, CDR2 YENEEA. V gave up 5 bases and J gave up 6 bases, with 13 bases separating them. The CDR3 covers 13 residues.

This chain links TRBV6-5 with TRBJ2-3, with D uncertain. CDR1 and CDR2 (germline): MNHEY, SVGAGI. Trimming shortened V by 3 bases and J by 1 base, and 8 bases separated the two germline ends. The CDR3 totals 14 residues. Here the CDR3 DNA reads TGTGCCAGCAGTTATCGGGCAGGCACAGATACGCAGTATTTT. It translates to CASSYRAGTDTQYF.